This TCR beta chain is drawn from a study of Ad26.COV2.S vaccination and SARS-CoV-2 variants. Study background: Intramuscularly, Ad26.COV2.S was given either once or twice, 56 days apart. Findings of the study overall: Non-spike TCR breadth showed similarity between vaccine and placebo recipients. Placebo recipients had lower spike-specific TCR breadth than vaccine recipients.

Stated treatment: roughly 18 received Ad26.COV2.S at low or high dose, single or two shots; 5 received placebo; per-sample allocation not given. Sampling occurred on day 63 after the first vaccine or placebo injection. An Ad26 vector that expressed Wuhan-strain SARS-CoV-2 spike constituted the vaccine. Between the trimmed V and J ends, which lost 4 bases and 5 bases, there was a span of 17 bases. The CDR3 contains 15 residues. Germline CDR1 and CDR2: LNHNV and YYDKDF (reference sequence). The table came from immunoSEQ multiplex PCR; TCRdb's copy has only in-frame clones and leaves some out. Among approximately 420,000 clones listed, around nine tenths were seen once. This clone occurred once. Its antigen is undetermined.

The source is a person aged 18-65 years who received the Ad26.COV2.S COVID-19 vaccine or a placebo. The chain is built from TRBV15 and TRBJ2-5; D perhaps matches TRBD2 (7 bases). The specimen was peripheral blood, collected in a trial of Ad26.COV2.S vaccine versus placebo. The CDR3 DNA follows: TGTGCCACCAGCACTCTGGGGGGGGGCACGGAGACCCAGTACTTC. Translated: CATSTLGGGTETQYF.